The 32 T cell receptor beta chains listed next were all sequenced from one sample in a study of cytomegalovirus exposure and HLA in healthy donors (TCRdb year 2017). Library construction relied on the immunoSEQ multiplex PCR assay. A mixture of 60 forward primers for TCR Vbeta segments and 13 reverse primers for TCR Jbeta segments was used in the multiplex PCR. TCRdb obtained this table from immuneACCESS and retained in-frame rearrangements with V and J assigned. These tables miss some clones; where compared with another copy, unresolved V genes account for less than half of the shortfall, and the remainder is unexplained. The sample includes more than 150,000 clones, with around 80% observed a single time. Together, the top ten hold approximately 2% of the sample. Material: PBMCs. The receptors originated from a woman in her late teens or twenties in good health and CMV-seropositive.

V is TRBV2 and J is TRBJ2-2; no clear D. The germline V gene encodes CDR1 SNHLY and CDR2 FYNNEI. CDR3 length: 15 amino acids. Trimming shortened V by 7 bases and J by 6 bases, and 18 bases separated the two germline ends. The CDR3 DNA follows: TGTGCCAGCAATTGGCTAGTGTCTGTCTCCGGGGAGCTGTTTTTT. This codes for CASNWLVSVSGELFF.

J is TRBJ1-6 and V is TRBV7-9; TRBD1 aligns across 9 bases. Looked up from germline, CDR1 is SEHNR and CDR2 is FQNEAQ (reference sequence). V shed 5 bases and J 0 bases; nucleotides not matched to a gene: 2. This CDR3 is built from 16 residues. The DNA of the CDR3 is TGTGCCAGCAGCGTGGGACAGGGCTCCTATAATTCACCCCTCCACTTT. It is translated as CASSVGQGSYNSPLHF.

The rearrangement joins TRBV5-1 to TRBJ2-1, with D tentatively TRBD2 (7 bases). V gave up 5 bases and J gave up 14 bases, with 23 bases separating them. CDR1 is SGHRS, CDR2 YFSETQ, per germline. The CDR3 totals 14 residues. The CDR3 here is CASRDGGGGQGEFF. Here the CDR3 DNA reads TGCGCCAGCAGAGACGGTGGGGGGGGGCAAGGCGAGTTCTTC.

This clone has a single count. The junction does not match germline at one end; this may be a read error. The chain recombines TRBV7-9 with TRBJ2-5; 15 nucleotides line up with TRBD2. CDR3 size: 15 residues. Per germline, CDR1 SEHNR and CDR2 FQNEAQ (reference sequence). CDR3 sequence reads: CASSPPGTSGGTHHF. The DNA of the CDR3 is TGTGCCAGCAGCCCCCCCGGGACTAGCGGGGGGACCCACCACTTC.

The genes are TRBV4-2 and TRBJ2-2; weak D call: TRBD1 (5 bases). Germline V lookup: CDR1 LGHNA, CDR2 YNFKEQ. The CDR3 loop spans 16 amino acids. Deletions cut 0 bases from V and 7 bases from J, with 15 bases between. CDR3 in DNA: TGTGCCAGCAGCCAAGAGGATGTAAGGGGCAACGGGGAGCTGTTTTTT. This encodes CASSQEDVRGNGELFF.

V usage is TRBV6-1 and J usage is TRBJ1-3; TRBD1 aligns across 8 bases. Trimming removed 6 bases from V and 2 bases from J; junction bases left unmatched: 6. Per the germline V gene, CDR1 is MNHNS and CDR2 is SASEGT. CDR3 length: 15 amino acids. CDR3 amino acids: CASRARGPTGNTIYF. DNA of the CDR3: TGTGCCAGCAGGGCCAGGGGGCCTACTGGAAACACCATATATTTT.

V is TRBV14 and J is TRBJ2-6; perhaps TRBD2 as D (5 bases). The CDR3 runs 15 residues. The germline V gene encodes CDR1 SGHDN and CDR2 FVKESK. Trimming removed 4 bases from V and 2 bases from J, with 9 bases in between. As DNA, the CDR3 is TGTGCCAGCAGCCCACCCGGGACTGGGGCCAACGTCCTGACTTTC. This encodes CASSPPGTGANVLTF.

The V and J genes are TRBV27 and TRBJ2-3, with D possibly matching TRBD1 (6 bases). V lost 1 base to trimming and J lost 5 bases, with 7 bases between them. The germline gives CDR1 MNHEY, CDR2 SMNVEV (reference sequence). This CDR3 has 13 residues. DNA of the CDR3: TGTGCCAGCAGTTTATTCAGGGGAGATACGCAGTATTTT. Its protein is CASSLFRGDTQYF.

This chain connects TRBV2 to TRBJ2-5; 9 positions match TRBD2. V lost 7 bases, J lost 4 bases, and 7 bases stayed unmatched. Germline V gives CDR1 SNHLY, CDR2 FYNNEI. This CDR3 has 14 residues. The CDR3 protein is CASKGGGAGETQYF. CDR3 nucleotide sequence: TGTGCCAGCAAGGGCGGGGGGGCCGGAGAGACCCAGTACTTC.

This clone was recorded once. The rearrangement joins TRBV19 to TRBJ1-1, with 9 bases fitting TRBD1. The CDR3 sequence is 11 residues long. Germline loops: CDR1 LNHDA, CDR2 SQIVND (reference sequence). V was pared by 10 bases and J by 11 bases, with 8 bases of the junction left unmatched. CDR3 protein: CATYRGPWAFF. In nucleotides, the CDR3 is TGTGCCACGTACAGGGGGCCTTGGGCTTTCTTT.

This chain uses TRBV5-1 with TRBJ2-3, with 7 positions matching TRBD2. This CDR3 is built from 14 residues. Germline V gives CDR1 SGHRS, CDR2 YFSETQ. Trimming removed 4 bases from V and 5 bases from J; junction bases left unmatched: 7. This chain's CDR3 is CASSGTLAGDTQYF. CDR3 in DNA: TGCGCCAGCAGCGGCACCTTAGCGGGAGATACGCAGTATTTT.

V is TRBV5-1 and J is TRBJ2-3; possible D gene TRBD2, 5 bases. V was trimmed by 3 bases and J by 8 bases, leaving 10 bases between them. This CDR3 region has 12 residues. Germline assignment: CDR1 SGHRS and CDR2 YFSETQ. The CDR3 DNA reads TGCGCCAGCAGCTCAGCCCGGGGTACGCAGTATTTT. It is translated as CASSSARGTQYF.

This chain links TRBV6-5 with TRBJ1-1; D gene ambiguous. This CDR3 has 14 residues. The V end was cut by 4 bases, the J end by 1 base, with 10 bases between. CDR1 is MNHEY, CDR2 SVGAGI, per germline. The CDR3 DNA reads TGTGCCAGCAGTTCCGGAGAGGCGAACACTGAAGCTTTCTTT. It specifies CASSSGEANTEAFF.

The CDR3 region is CASSAGTSGFNEQFF. In DNA form, the CDR3 reads TGTGCCAGCAGCGCCGGGACTAGCGGTTTCAATGAGCAGTTCTTC. The chain employs TRBV9 and TRBJ2-1; 11 positions match TRBD2. The V gene's germline CDR1 is SGDLS and CDR2 YYNGEE. V gave up 3 bases and J gave up 6 bases; unmatched junction bases: 5. The CDR3 has 15 residues.

CDR3 amino acids: CASQGTRETQYF. In nucleotides, the CDR3 is TGTGCCAGCCAGGGGACAAGGGAGACCCAGTACTTC. This chain links TRBV11-3 with TRBJ2-5; D possibly corresponds to TRBD1 (6 bases). The CDR3 extends over 12 amino acids. Trimming cost V 8 bases and J 5 bases, with 12 bases left between them. Germline V gene sequence: CDR1 SGHNT, CDR2 YENEEA. Filled out from reference TRBV11-3 and TRBJ2-5, the complete variable domain reads EAGVVQSPRYKIIEKKQPVAFWCNPISGHNTLYWYLQNLGQGPELLIRYENEEAVDDSQLPKDRFSAERLKGVDSTLKIQPAELGDSAVYLCASQGTRETQYFGPGTRLLVL.

This rearrangement joins TRBV14 to TRBJ2-5; no reliable D call. V was cut by 0 bases and J by 3 bases, with 11 bases left in between. Germline CDR1 SGHDN, CDR2 FVKESK. The CDR3 extends over 15 amino acids. The CDR3 loop is CASSQDGTAKETQYF. CDR3 nucleotides: TGTGCCAGCAGCCAAGATGGCACCGCAAAAGAGACCCAGTACTTC.

V gene TRBV7-3 combines with J gene TRBJ2-1, with D tentatively TRBD2 (5 bases). This CDR3 region has 13 residues. Trimming cost V 5 bases and J 7 bases, with 12 bases left between them. Looked up from germline, CDR1 is SGHTA and CDR2 is FQGTGA. The CDR3 DNA is TGTGCCAGCAGCCCAGGAGGAGTTAATGAGCAGTTCTTC. Translated: CASSPGGVNEQFF.

The chain combines TRBV11-2 with TRBJ2-2, with D tentatively TRBD2 (6 bases). Germline CDR1 reads SGHAT; CDR2 reads FQNNGV. Trimming cost V 1 base and J 4 bases, with 16 bases left between them. The CDR3 covers 17 residues. The CDR3 nucleotides are TGTGCCAGCAGCTTAGTATCGCCGGGACTCCTCACCGGGGAGCTGTTTTTT. Protein product: CASSLVSPGLLTGELFF.

V gene TRBV9 combines with J gene TRBJ1-5; 8 positions match TRBD1. V shed 2 bases and J 5 bases; nucleotides not matched to a gene: 3. Germline CDR1 and CDR2: SGDLS and YYNGEE. The CDR3 has 14 residues. The CDR3 DNA sequence: TGTGCCAGCAGCGTCGGACAGGGAGATCAGCCCCAGCATTTT. Translated: CASSVGQGDQPQHF.

The chain uses TRBV5-6 and TRBJ2-3; D is unclear. Germline CDR1 SGHDT, CDR2 YYEEEE. Trimming pared 2 bases from V and 1 base from J, leaving 11 bases between. This CDR3 spans 15 amino acids. Here the CDR3 DNA reads TGTGCCAGCAGCTTACGAACTGCCCGCACAGATACGCAGTATTTT. It specifies CASSLRTARTDTQYF.

The CDR3: CASSQGRNREDTEAFF. CDR3 DNA: TGTGCCAGCAGCCAAGGACGTAACCGAGAGGACACTGAAGCTTTCTTT. This chain uses TRBV4-2 with TRBJ1-1; no firm D call. Looked up from germline, CDR1 is LGHNA and CDR2 is YNFKEQ. The V end lost 1 base, the J end lost 3 bases, and 15 bases lay between the germline ends. This CDR3 contains 16 residues.

The chain has TRBV30 and TRBJ1-4, with D possibly TRBD1 on 5 matching bases. Germline CDR1 GTSNPN, CDR2 SVGIG (reference sequence). V was cut by 1 base and J by 8 bases, with 11 bases left in between. The CDR3 contains 13 residues. Here the CDR3 DNA reads TGTGCCTGGAGTGGTGGTAGGGGCGAAAAACTGTTTTTT. It is translated as CAWSGGRGEKLFF.

This chain joins TRBV11-2 and TRBJ1-1; a weak D match, TRBD1 (6 bases). The CDR3 runs to 15 residues. V lost 5 bases, J lost 5 bases, and 18 bases lay in between. The germline gives CDR1 SGHAT, CDR2 FQNNGV. Here the CDR3 DNA reads TGTGCCAGCAGCCCAGTGCGGGGGCGGTGGACTGAAGCTTTCTTT. Its protein product is CASSPVRGRWTEAFF. The full variable domain, in which reference TRBV11-2 and TRBJ1-1 provide the parts outside the CDR3, is EAGVAQSPRYKIIEKRQSVAFWCNPISGHATLYWYQQILGQGPKLLIQFQNNGVVDDSQLPKDRFSAERLKGVDSTLKIQPAKLEDSAVYLCASSPVRGRWTEAFFGQGTRLTVV.

The table lists this clone with a few counts. J is TRBJ2-3 and V is TRBV5-1; 10 bases align to TRBD2. The germline V gene encodes CDR1 SGHRS and CDR2 YFSETQ. CDR3 length: 16 amino acids. With V trimmed by 3 bases and J by 7 bases, 11 bases remained unmatched. Here the CDR3 DNA reads TGCGCCAGCAGCTCAGACTCTAGCGGGGGCCCCTATACGCAGTATTTT. Protein sequence: CASSSDSSGGPYTQYF.

The chain links TRBV30 to TRBJ1-5; D is ambiguous. Germline CDR1 and CDR2: GTSNPN and SVGIG (reference sequence). The CDR3 extends over 14 amino acids. V gave up 0 bases and J gave up 7 bases, with 13 bases separating them. This CDR3 reads CAWSVSTGAQPQHF. The CDR3 nucleotides are TGTGCCTGGAGTGTGAGTACCGGAGCACAGCCCCAGCATTTT.

V is TRBV10-1 and J is TRBJ2-5; 7 nucleotides match TRBD1. This CDR3 comprises 14 residues. The germline CDR1 and CDR2 sequences are WNHNN and SYGVQD (reference sequence). The V segment lost 5 bases and the J segment 5 bases; nucleotides outside the gene matches: 8. The CDR3: CASSKRGRWETQYF. The CDR3 nucleotides read TGCGCCAGCAGTAAGAGGGGGCGCTGGGAGACCCAGTACTTC.

This clone was observed a single time. V usage is TRBV29-1 and J usage is TRBJ1-2; D is unresolved. This CDR3 is built from 13 residues. The V and J ends lost 2 bases and 0 bases respectively, with 7 bases between them. Germline values: CDR1 SQVTM, CDR2 ANQGSEA. In DNA form, the CDR3 reads TGCAGCGTTGAAAGTTTAGCTAACTATGGCTACACCTTC. Protein: CSVESLANYGYTF.

CDR3: CASSQARGLLAYEQYF. DNA of the CDR3: TGTGCCAGCAGCCAAGCCAGGGGGCTCCTAGCATACGAGCAGTACTTC. This chain joins TRBV14 and TRBJ2-7; 8 bases agree with TRBD1. The CDR3 is 16 residues long. Germline CDR1 reads SGHDN; CDR2 reads FVKESK. The V gene end was trimmed by 1 base and the J gene end by 4 bases; junction bases not matched to a gene: 9.

The gene calls are TRBV19 and TRBJ2-1, with 8 nucleotides matching TRBD1. The ends lost 4 bases at V and 14 bases at J; junction bases unmatched: 7. CDR1 LNHDA and CDR2 SQIVND come from the germline V gene (reference sequence). This CDR3 comprises 12 residues. CDR3: CASSTQGAREFF. The CDR3 coding sequence is TGTGCCAGTAGTACCCAGGGGGCCAGGGAGTTCTTC.

There are a few counts of this clone. The chain joins TRBV19 to TRBJ2-4, with TRBD2 matching 7 bases. Per germline, CDR1 LNHDA and CDR2 SQIVND (reference sequence). The V segment lost 5 bases and the J segment 0 bases; nucleotides outside the gene matches: 10. CDR3 length: 17 residues. The CDR3: CASSYGGGLIAKNIQYF. DNA for the CDR3: TGTGCCAGTAGTTACGGCGGGGGACTTATAGCCAAAAACATTCAGTACTTC.

The chain is built from TRBV10-2 and TRBJ2-1, with 9 nucleotides matching TRBD2. The V gene's germline CDR1 is WSHSY and CDR2 SAAADI. The trim removed 6 bases at V and 5 bases at J, leaving 5 bases unmatched. The CDR3 contains 14 residues. The DNA for the CDR3 is TGCGCCAGCAGGACTAGCGGAGTGAACAATGAGCAGTTCTTC. It specifies CASRTSGVNNEQFF.

The V call is TRBV7-9, the J call TRBJ2-7, with 7 bases identical to TRBD2. The junction had 1 base not matched to a gene; V was cut back by 2 bases and J by 6 bases. The germline V gene has CDR1 SEHNR and CDR2 FQNEAQ (reference sequence). This CDR3 is 12 amino acids long. The CDR3 bases are TGTGCCAGCAGCTTAACGGGGGGCGAGCAGTACTTC. It encodes CASSLTGGEQYF.